This paragraph reports one TCR beta chain. The entry originates in a study of T cells in Graves' hyperthyroidism and ophthalmopathy. The germline V gene has CDR1 LGHNA and CDR2 YNFKEQ. The CDR3 has 16 amino acids. Between the trimmed V and J ends, which lost 4 bases and 5 bases, there was a span of 20 bases. Regions amplified from RNA transcripts were the TCR beta CDR3 regions. HTBI primers drove first-round RT-PCR of the TCR CDR3. TCRdb called the multiplex PCR reads again in MiXCR, with one record for every CDR3 protein. The table shows around 420,000 distinct CDR3 sequences, with 15% to 19% occurring only once.

This TCR was recovered from a woman aged 18-29 years with Graves' hyperthyroidism. V gene TRBV4-2 combines with J gene TRBJ1-2, with a weak D call TRBD1 (6 bases). Sequencing was done on a sample of blood. The CDR3 region is CASSPWLWQGYYGYTF. In DNA form, the CDR3 reads TGTGCCAGCAGCCCCTGGTTGTGGCAGGGGTATTATGGCTACACCTTC.